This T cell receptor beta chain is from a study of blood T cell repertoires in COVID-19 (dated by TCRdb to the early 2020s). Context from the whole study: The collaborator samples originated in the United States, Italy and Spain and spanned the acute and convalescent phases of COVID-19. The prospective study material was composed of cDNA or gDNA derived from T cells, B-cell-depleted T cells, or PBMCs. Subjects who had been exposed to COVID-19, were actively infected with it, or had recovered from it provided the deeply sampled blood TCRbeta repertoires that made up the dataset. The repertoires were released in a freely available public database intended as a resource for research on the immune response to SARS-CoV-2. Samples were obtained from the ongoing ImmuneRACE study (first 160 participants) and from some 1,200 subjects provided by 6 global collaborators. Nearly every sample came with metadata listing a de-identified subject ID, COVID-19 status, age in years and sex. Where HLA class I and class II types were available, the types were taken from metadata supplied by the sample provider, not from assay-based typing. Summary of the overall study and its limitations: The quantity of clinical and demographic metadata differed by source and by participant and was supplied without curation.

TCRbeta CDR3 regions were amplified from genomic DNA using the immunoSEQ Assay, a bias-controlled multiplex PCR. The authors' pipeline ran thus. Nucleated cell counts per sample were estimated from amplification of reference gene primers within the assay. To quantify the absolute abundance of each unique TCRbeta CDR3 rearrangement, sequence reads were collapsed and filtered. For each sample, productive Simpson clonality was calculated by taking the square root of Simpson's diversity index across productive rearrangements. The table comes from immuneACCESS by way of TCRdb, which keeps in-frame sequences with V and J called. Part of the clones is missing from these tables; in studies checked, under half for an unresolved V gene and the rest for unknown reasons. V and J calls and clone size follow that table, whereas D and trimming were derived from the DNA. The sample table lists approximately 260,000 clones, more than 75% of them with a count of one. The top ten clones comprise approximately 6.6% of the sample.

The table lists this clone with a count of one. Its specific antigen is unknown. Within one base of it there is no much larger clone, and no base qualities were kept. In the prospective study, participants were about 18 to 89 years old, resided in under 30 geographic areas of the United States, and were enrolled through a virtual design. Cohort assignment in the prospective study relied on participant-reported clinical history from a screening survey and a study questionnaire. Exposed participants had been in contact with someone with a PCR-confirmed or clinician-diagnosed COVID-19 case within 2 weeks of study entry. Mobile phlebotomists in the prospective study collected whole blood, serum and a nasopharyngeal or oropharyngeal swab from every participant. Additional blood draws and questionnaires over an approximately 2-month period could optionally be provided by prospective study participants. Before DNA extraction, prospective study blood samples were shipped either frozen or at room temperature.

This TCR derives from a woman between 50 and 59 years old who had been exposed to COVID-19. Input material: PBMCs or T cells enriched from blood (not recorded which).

For the CDR3, the sequence is CSVEGGEGGYTF. The sequence in DNA is TGCAGCGTTGAGGGAGGGGAGGGAGGCTACACCTTC. The chain is made from TRBV29-1 and TRBJ1-2, with a tentative D gene TRBD1 over 5 matching bases. V drops 3 bases and J drops 8 bases, leaving 13 bases in between. CDR1 SQVTM and CDR2 ANQGSEA were looked up in the germline V gene. Its CDR3 holds 12 amino acids, cysteine through phenylalanine. Of the read, only the CDR3 DNA is kept; its 36 bases are in frame from base 1.